These 23 T cell receptor beta chains were sequenced from one sample in a study of CD8 T cells in Susac syndrome (dated by TCRdb to about 2019). Receptor libraries were prepared by the immunoSEQ multiplex PCR assay. RNA was extracted with the RNeasy kit and about 0.45 to 1 ug was reverse transcribed using random hexamers. TCRdb redid the processing of the public reads, applying fastp at Q25 and MiXCR, and retained in-frame beta chains. Each CDR3 protein appears once, grouped with its most common genes and DNA. The sample records tens of thousands of distinct CDR3 sequences, less than 95% of which are singletons. About 0.48% of the sample is held by the ten biggest clonotypes. Sequencing used CD8+ T cells from PBMCs. All receptors come from a human donor with Susac syndrome.

This rearrangement joins TRBV27 to TRBJ2-5, with D maybe TRBD1 (5 bases). The germline gives CDR1 MNHEY, CDR2 SMNVEV (reference sequence). This CDR3 has 11 residues. V lost 9 bases to trimming and J lost 5 bases, with 10 bases between them. The chain's CDR3 is CASKKGETQYF. The CDR3 region has the DNA TGTGCCAGTAAGAAGGGGGAGACCCAGTACTTC.

This clonotype was picked up a small number of times. This chain links TRBV7-8 with TRBJ1-1; D unresolved. Trimming pared 5 bases from V and 5 bases from J, leaving 12 bases between. Germline V gives CDR1 SGHVS, CDR2 FQNEAQ. CDR3 length: 13 residues. The chain's CDR3 is CASSLKTGTEAFF. The CDR3 nucleotides are TGTGCCAGCAGCCTAAAAACGGGGACTGAAGCTTTCTTT. Together with reference TRBV7-8 and TRBJ1-1, the CDR3 gives the full variable domain: GAGVSQSPRYKVAKRGQDVALRCDPISGHVSLFWYQQALGQGPEFLTYFQNEAQLDKSGLPSDRFFAERPEGSVSTLKIQRTQQEDSAVYLCASSLKTGTEAFFGQGTRLTVV.

This chain uses TRBV3-1 with TRBJ2-4; TRBD2 agrees at 8 bases. Germline CDR1 LGHDT, CDR2 YNNKEL (reference sequence). CDR3 length: 12 amino acids. J lost 7 bases, V lost 7 bases, and 3 bases had no gene match. The CDR3: CASTAGENIQYF. The CDR3 DNA reads TGTGCCAGCACAGCGGGGGAGAACATTCAGTACTTC.

The chain carries TRBV2 and TRBJ2-5, with D maybe TRBD1 (6 bases). Trimming removed 2 bases from V and 3 bases from J, with 7 bases in between. Germline-derived CDR1 and CDR2 are SNHLY and FYNNEI. The CDR3 contains 13 residues. The chain's CDR3 is CASSEQGKETQYF. In DNA, the CDR3 is TGTGCCAGCAGTGAACAGGGGAAAGAGACCCAGTACTTC. Drawing the rest from reference TRBV2 and TRBJ2-5, the complete variable domain is EPEVTQTPSHQVTQMGQEVILRCVPISNHLYFYWYRQILGQKVEFLVSFYNNEISEKSEIFDDQFSVERPDGSNFTLKIRSTKLEDSAMYFCASSEQGKETQYFGPGTRLLVL.

The DNA for the CDR3 is TGTGCCAGCAGCCTCCGGGGGGGCCCCCAAGAGACCCAGTACTTC. Its protein product is CASSLRGGPQETQYF. V and J are TRBV12-3 or TRBV12-4 and TRBJ2-5, with 8 bases that match TRBD2. Germline trimming cut 6 bases from V and 1 base from J; bases unmatched to any gene: 7. This CDR3 is 15 amino acids long.

The chain has TRBV12-3 or TRBV12-4 and TRBJ2-2; a possible D gene is TRBD2 (6 bases). V lost 4 bases and J 5 bases, leaving 11 bases between the germline ends. The CDR3 runs 14 residues. The CDR3 DNA is TGTGCCAGCAGTTACACAGGAGGGACCGGGGAGCTGTTTTTT. This codes for CASSYTGGTGELFF.

Note on this clonotype: A junction end diverges from the germline sequence, so it may reflect a read error. V gene TRBV25-1 combines with J gene TRBJ1-2, with D possibly matching TRBD1 (6 bases). CDR1 MGHDK and CDR2 SYGVNS come from the germline V gene. The CDR3 has 12 amino acids. The CDR3 DNA follows: TGTGCCATCCATCGGACAGCGATGGTGGTGATCTTC. Translation gives CAIHRTAMVVIF.

V gene TRBV12-3 or TRBV12-4 combines with J gene TRBJ2-7, with D perhaps matching TRBD1 (6 bases). Deletions cut 5 bases from V and 0 bases from J, with 11 bases between. This CDR3 has 14 residues. Here the CDR3 reads CASSPPTGSYEQYF. In DNA, the CDR3 is TGTGCCAGCAGTCCCCCGACAGGCTCCTACGAGCAGTACTTC.

V is TRBV28 and J is TRBJ1-5, with D perhaps matching TRBD1 (5 bases). Germline V gene data show CDR1 as MDHEN and CDR2 as SYDVKM. The CDR3 is 16 residues long. V gave up 5 bases and J gave up 0 bases, with 14 bases separating them. CDR3 region: CASSAGTIYSNQPQHF. DNA for the CDR3: TGTGCCAGCAGTGCCGGGACGATTTATAGCAATCAGCCCCAGCATTTT.

The V gene is TRBV11-2, the J gene TRBJ2-3; TRBD2 is a possible D gene (6 bases). The CDR3 length is 16 residues. Germline CDR1 is SGHAT and CDR2 is FQNNGV. The germline V and J ends were trimmed by 4 bases and 7 bases, with 21 bases remaining between them. CDR3 bases: TGTGCCAGCAGCTCACCGACGGGGGTGGATTTTTATACGCAGTATTTT. The encoded protein is CASSSPTGVDFYTQYF.

The chain couples TRBV7-9 to TRBJ2-5, with D unclear. V lost 6 bases and J 5 bases, leaving 13 bases between the germline ends. This CDR3 has 13 amino acids. From germline, CDR1 is SEHNR and CDR2 FQNEAQ (reference sequence). Here the CDR3 reads CASSLGSMETQYF. CDR3 DNA: TGTGCCAGCAGTCTAGGTAGCATGGAGACCCAGTACTTC.

The gene calls are TRBV7-8 and TRBJ2-1; 9 bases line up with TRBD2. Germline trimming cut 4 bases from V and 0 bases from J; bases unmatched to any gene: 7. Germline V gene lookup returns CDR1 SGHVS and CDR2 FQNEAQ. This CDR3 comprises 17 residues. The CDR3 sequence: CASSSVSGGFSYNEQFF. The CDR3, as DNA: TGTGCCAGCAGCTCAGTAAGCGGGGGGTTCTCCTACAATGAGCAGTTCTTC. The complete variable domain, with remaining parts taken from reference TRBV7-8 and TRBJ2-1, reads GAGVSQSPRYKVAKRGQDVALRCDPISGHVSLFWYQQALGQGPEFLTYFQNEAQLDKSGLPSDRFFAERPEGSVSTLKIQRTQQEDSAVYLCASSSVSGGFSYNEQFFGPGTRLTVL.

V gene TRBV20-1 combines with J gene TRBJ1-2, with a possible D match to TRBD1 (6 bases). The CDR3 spans 13 residues. The V and J ends lost 4 bases and 5 bases respectively, with 14 bases between them. CDR1 and CDR2 from the germline V gene are DFQATT and SNEGSKA (reference sequence). In DNA form, the CDR3 reads TGCAGTGCTATGAAACAGGGACATTATGGCTACACCTTC. Protein sequence: CSAMKQGHYGYTF.

The chain combines TRBV19 with TRBJ2-1, with TRBD2 as a possible D gene (6 bases). Germline CDR1 is LNHDA and CDR2 is SQIVND (reference sequence). The CDR3 consists of 14 residues. V lost 9 bases and J lost 0, with 12 bases in between. DNA for the CDR3: TGTGCCAGCCGACTAGGCAGCTCCTACAATGAGCAGTTCTTC. Protein: CASRLGSSYNEQFF.

The chain links TRBV4-1 to TRBJ2-3; TRBD2 aligns across 8 bases. With 5 bases clipped from V and 0 bases from J, the junction kept 4 bases outside the gene matches. Germline CDR1 and CDR2: MGHRA and YSYEKL. This CDR3 spans 15 amino acids. The CDR3 loop is CASSSRGGSTDTQYF. The CDR3 coding sequence is TGCGCCAGCAGCTCACGGGGGGGCAGCACAGATACGCAGTATTTT.

This clonotype has only one observation. V and J are TRBV27 and TRBJ2-2; D is ambiguous. The CDR3 length is 15 residues. Trimming pared 2 bases from V and 4 bases from J, leaving 11 bases between. Germline V lookup: CDR1 MNHEY, CDR2 SMNVEV (reference sequence). CDR3 sequence (DNA): TGTGCCAGCAGTTTAAGAATAGGGCCCACCGGGGAGCTGTTTTTT. It specifies CASSLRIGPTGELFF.

The chain joins TRBV13 to TRBJ2-7, with D unclear. Germline CDR1 is PRHDT and CDR2 is FYEKMQ (reference sequence). V lost 0 bases and J lost 5, with 8 bases in between. The CDR3 runs to 13 residues. The CDR3 protein is CASSLGRPNEQYF. The CDR3 DNA sequence: TGTGCCAGCAGCTTAGGTCGGCCTAACGAGCAGTACTTC.

The chain employs TRBV5-6 and TRBJ1-1; TRBD1 matches 8 bases. The germline V gene encodes CDR1 SGHDT and CDR2 YYEEEE. The V and J ends lost 0 bases and 10 bases, in that order; junction bases with no gene match: 2. The length of the CDR3 is 12 residues. CDR3 in DNA: TGTGCCAGCAGCTTGGCAGGGGGCGTAGCTTTCTTT. It translates to CASSLAGGVAFF.

This chain uses TRBV11-1 with TRBJ1-6, with TRBD1 identical over 8 bases. V shed 6 bases and J 7 bases; nucleotides not matched to a gene: 8. Looked up from germline, CDR1 is SGHAT and CDR2 is FQDESV (reference sequence). The CDR3 runs 15 residues. The CDR3 is CASSLLGTGNSPLHF. The CDR3 nucleotides are TGTGCCAGCAGTCTTTTGGGGACAGGAAATTCACCCCTCCACTTT.

This rearrangement joins TRBV9 to TRBJ1-3; possible D gene TRBD1, 6 bases. This CDR3 spans 13 amino acids. The ends were cut back, 5 bases at V and 5 bases at J, with 11 bases in the middle. CDR1 is SGDLS, CDR2 YYNGEE, per germline. The CDR3 DNA sequence: TGTGCCAGCAGTGGGGACACCCGAAACACCATATATTTT. It is translated as CASSGDTRNTIYF.

The genes are TRBV6-5 and TRBJ2-1; D call uncertain. There are 14 residues in the CDR3. Germline V gives CDR1 MNHEY, CDR2 SVGAGI. V lost 6 bases and J 7 bases, leaving 16 bases between the germline ends. The CDR3 loop is CASRTYFLGNEQFF. In nucleotides, the CDR3 is TGTGCCAGCAGGACATACTTTCTTGGGAATGAGCAGTTCTTC.

The CDR3 sequence is CSVEGIGGSPYEQYF. CDR3 DNA: TGCAGCGTTGAAGGGATCGGTGGGAGCCCCTACGAGCAGTACTTC. The chain joins TRBV29-1 to TRBJ2-7; the D gene is possibly TRBD2 (5 bases). Trimming stripped 1 base from V and 2 bases from J, with 15 bases between. The CDR3 is made up of 15 amino acids. Germline lookup yields CDR1 SQVTM and CDR2 ANQGSEA.

V is TRBV20-1 and J is TRBJ2-7; no clear D. V was trimmed by 3 bases and J by 2 bases, leaving 8 bases between them. Per germline, CDR1 DFQATT and CDR2 SNEGSKA (reference sequence). CDR3 length equals 12 residues. The CDR3 here is CSASRVPYEQYF. The CDR3 region has the DNA TGCAGTGCTAGCCGTGTTCCCTACGAGCAGTACTTC.